The entry that follows covers one TCR beta chain sequence. The CDR3 totals 16 residues. Germline V gene sequence: CDR1 MGHRA, CDR2 YSYEKL. After re-calling the 5' RACE reads, TCRdb lists one entry per CDR3 protein, DNA absent. The sample features about 460,000 distinct CDR3 sequences, with more than 1.4% in its top ten. The sample belongs to a study of T cells expressing NK-cell markers. V gene TRBV4-1 combines with J gene TRBJ1-6; TCRdb selects TRBD1, and the lack of DNA leaves this call unchecked. Sequencing input: blood T cells: a sorted CD56 or NKG2C T cell subset, CD4+ or CD8+ T cells, or bulk PBMC T cells (not recorded which). This TCR was recovered from a woman aged 45 to 65 in good health. The CDR3 reads CASSHDPGRSSSPLHF.